The 13 T cell receptor beta chains given below trace back to one sample, sequenced in a study of blood T cells in healthy people across ages (dated by TCRdb to between 2015 and 2017). The library was made by 5' RACE. Sequenced using an Illumina HiSeq 2500. The second PCR ran for roughly 7 to 11 cycles and used a J-beta primer mix along with a sample-barcoded 5' primer. The raw public reads went through TCRdb reprocessing: fastp at Q25, MiXCR clone calling, in-frame beta chains kept. Every entry covers one CDR3 protein and lists the most common genes and DNA from its rows. In this sample the table shows roughly 1,700,000 distinct CDR3 sequences, 28% of which occur a single time. The ten most abundant clones make up 7.7% of the sample. What was sequenced was blood. These receptors all come from a woman aged 25 to 45 in good health.

This clonotype showed up many times. A junction boundary mismatches the germline segment, possibly from a read error. V usage is TRBV4-1 and J usage is TRBJ1-2; D unclear. Per germline, CDR1 MGHRA and CDR2 YSYEKL. This CDR3 is 12 amino acids long. CDR3 residues: CASGPFSYGYTF. Written as DNA, the CDR3 is TGCGCCAGCGGGCCCTTCAGCTATGGTTACACCTTC.

This clonotype has at least ten counts. The rearrangement uses TRBV6-6 and TRBJ2-5, with 7 bases matching TRBD2. Germline V gene sequence: CDR1 MNHNY, CDR2 SVGAGI (reference sequence). Trimming took 7 bases from V and 2 from J; bases not matched to a gene: 7. This CDR3 has 14 residues. CDR3 bases: TGTGCCAGCACTCGAGTCGGGGGGCAAGAGACCCAGTACTTC. Translating it yields CASTRVGGQETQYF.

The gene calls are TRBV10-3 and TRBJ2-3, with D perhaps matching TRBD2 (5 bases). The CDR3 extends over 14 amino acids. Germline values: CDR1 ENHRY, CDR2 SYGVKD. V shed 2 bases and J shed 6 bases, with 12 bases lying between them. For the CDR3, the DNA is TGTGCCATCAGTGAGACTAATGTAGCGGATACGCAGTATTTT. Its translation is CAISETNVADTQYF.

This clonotype came up a few times. The V and J genes are TRBV20-1 and TRBJ2-3, with TRBD1 matching over 7 bases. Per germline, CDR1 DFQATT and CDR2 SNEGSKA (reference sequence). This CDR3 is built from 17 residues. The V gene end was trimmed by 6 bases and the J gene end by 1 base; junction bases not matched to a gene: 16. Here the CDR3 DNA reads TGCAGTGCCGAGGGAAGAGGACAGGCTGGGGGCACAGATACGCAGTATTTT. Translated: CSAEGRGQAGGTDTQYF.

There are a few counts of this clonotype. The chain couples TRBV25-1 to TRBJ2-7, with 9 bases lining up with TRBD2. Germline-derived CDR1 and CDR2 are MGHDK and SYGVNS. After removal of 5 bases from V and 7 bases from J, the junction contained 9 bases not matched to a gene. CDR3 size: 14 residues. The CDR3 here is CASSQDPTSGEQYF. CDR3 nucleotide sequence: TGTGCCAGCAGTCAGGACCCCACTAGCGGGGAGCAGTACTTC.

In the case of this clonotype: This sequence may be a read error, since a much larger clone differs from it by one base. The chain has TRBV6-6 and TRBJ1-2; 9 positions agree with TRBD1. This CDR3 comprises 14 residues. Germline V lookup: CDR1 MNHNY, CDR2 SVGAGI (reference sequence). Germline trimming cut 6 bases from V and 8 bases from J; bases unmatched to any gene: 10. CDR3 protein: CASRYNRGRGGYTF. CDR3 coding DNA: TGTGCCAGCAGGTACAACAGGGGGCGAGGCGGCTACACCTTC.

The chain links TRBV7-7 to TRBJ1-1, with D hard to call. Trimming took off 5 bases at V and 6 bases at J, with 7 bases between the two ends. CDR1 and CDR2 (germline): SSHAT, FNYEAQ (reference sequence). The length of the CDR3 is 11 residues. This CDR3 reads CASSPPAEAFF. DNA of the CDR3: TGTGCCAGCAGCCCTCCCGCTGAAGCTTTCTTT.

This clonotype was recorded at least ten times. The V and J genes are TRBV5-5 and TRBJ2-1, with 7 bases aligning to TRBD2. Germline-derived CDR1 and CDR2 are SGHKS and YYEKEE (reference sequence). J lost 2 bases, V lost 4 bases, and 9 bases had no gene match. CDR3 size: 16 residues. The CDR3 nucleotides are TGTGCCAGCAGCGGAGCCAGCGGGGACGCCTACAATGAGCAGTTCTTC. It yields the protein CASSGASGDAYNEQFF. The variable domain in full, with the rest retrieved from reference TRBV5-5 and TRBJ2-1, is DAGVTQSPTHLIKTRGQQVTLRCSPISGHKSVSWYQQVLGQGPQFIFQYYEKEERGRGNFPDRFSARQFPNYSSELNVNALLLGDSALYLCASSGASGDAYNEQFFGPGTRLTVL.

Regarding this clonotype: A clone one base away is much larger, so this may be a read error. The chain carries TRBV12-3 or TRBV12-4 and TRBJ2-7; 10 bases line up with TRBD2. CDR3 length equals 16 residues. V shed 5 bases and J 5 bases; nucleotides not matched to a gene: 12. The CDR3 sequence is CASSHWGSGRTHEQYF. The CDR3 region has the DNA TGTGCCAGCAGTCACTGGGGTAGCGGGAGGACCCACGAGCAGTACTTC.

The V call is TRBV20-1, the J call TRBJ2-1; 11 bases are a match to TRBD2. This CDR3 has 14 amino acids. Germline lookup yields CDR1 DFQATT and CDR2 SNEGSKA (reference sequence). The CDR3 coding sequence is TGCAGAGCGATAGCGGGAGGGCCCCGGTCGGAGCAGTTCTTC. Protein sequence: CRAIAGGPRSEQFF.

The chain employs TRBV9 and TRBJ2-1; TRBD2 might be the D (6 bases). Looked up from germline, CDR1 is SGDLS and CDR2 is YYNGEE. The germline V and J ends were trimmed by 2 bases and 1 base, with 13 bases remaining between them. The CDR3 covers 16 residues. The CDR3: CASSVVGAGSYNEQFF. The CDR3 coding sequence is TGTGCCAGCAGCGTTGTAGGCGCGGGGTCCTACAATGAGCAGTTCTTC. Combining the CDR3 with reference TRBV9 and TRBJ2-1 gives the whole variable domain DSGVTQTPKHLITATGQRVTLRCSPRSGDLSVYWYQQSLDQGLQFLIQYYNGEERAKGNILERFSAQQFPDLHSELNLSSLELGDSALYFCASSVVGAGSYNEQFFGPGTRLTVL.

The V gene is TRBV3-1, the J gene TRBJ2-1, with 12 bases lining up with TRBD2. J lost 0 bases, V lost 1 base, and 7 bases had no gene match. The CDR3 loop spans 19 amino acids. The germline V gene encodes CDR1 LGHDT and CDR2 YNNKEL (reference sequence). DNA of the CDR3: TGTGCCAGCAGCCAAGGGCGACTAGCGGGAGAGAGCTCCTACAATGAGCAGTTCTTC. Its translation: CASSQGRLAGESSYNEQFF.

The rearrangement links TRBV20-1 to TRBJ1-5, with D unresolved. V lost 0 bases and J 4 bases, leaving 10 bases between the germline ends. The CDR3 length is 14 residues. Looked up from germline, CDR1 is DFQATT and CDR2 is SNEGSKA (reference sequence). CDR3 region: CSAREAGLNQPQHF. Here the CDR3 DNA reads TGCAGTGCTAGAGAGGCAGGCCTAAATCAGCCCCAGCATTTT.